This T cell receptor beta chain was retrieved from a study of identifying expanded T cells in peripheral blood. Worth noting for this clone: Its target is unknown.

The CDR3 totals 13 residues. Per germline, CDR1 SGHDN and CDR2 FVKESK. Between the trimmed V and J ends, which lost 4 bases and 4 bases, there was a span of 10 bases. Using immunoSEQ multiplex PCR, the repertoire was profiled, and TCRdb retains in-frame clones only, with some absent. The data show more than 90,000 clones, around 85% seen once. No infections or other immune events were documented during collection. Overall study results and limits: Variance in clone template counts between approximately two-week samples significantly increased with total template count across all healthy donors. Technical replicates showed about 1.1 changed clones; around 2 weeks about 16.4; four weeks 19.

This receptor was obtained from a person aged 18 to 75 in good health. What was sequenced was blood. The rearrangement links TRBV14 to TRBJ1-2; D gene uncertain. CDR3 sequence (DNA): TGTGCCAGCAGCCCCACAGAGCTCTATGGCTACACCTTC. Amino acids: CASSPTELYGYTF.